This T cell receptor (beta chain) originates from a study of T cells in Graves' hyperthyroidism and ophthalmopathy. Study as a whole: Any treatment followed the collection of peripheral blood at initial diagnosis.

Exclusion of patients followed from uncontrolled infection, other autoimmune disease, pregnancy or lactation. Together with thyroid ultrasound, orbital computed tomography, serum thyroxine and TRAb, clinical symptoms were used for diagnoses. The authors obtained PBMCs from over 8.5 ml of fresh peripheral blood. This clonotype was seen many times. Using RNA transcripts as the source, TCR beta CDR3 regions were amplified. HTBI primers were employed in a first-round RT-PCR of the TCR CDR3. Using its own MiXCR run on the multiplex PCR reads, TCRdb lists one record per CDR3 protein. This repertoire shows around 500,000 distinct CDR3 sequences, around a fifth found once; its top ten account for 45% to 50%. Trimming removed 1 base from V and 5 bases from J; junction bases left unmatched: 2. The CDR3 runs 15 residues. Germline-derived CDR1 and CDR2 are SGHVS and FQNEAQ.

Sequenced input: blood. The chain is built from TRBV7-8 and TRBJ2-5; 12 bases match TRBD2. The receptor was derived from a woman aged 70-85 years with Graves' ophthalmopathy. CDR3 protein: CASSLVLAGGETQYF. The DNA of the CDR3 is TGTGCCAGCAGCTTAGTTCTAGCGGGGGGGGAGACCCAGTACTTC.